Each of the 4 T cell receptor beta chains below was sequenced from the same sample in a study. TCRdb used MiXCR to reprocess the 5' RACE reads, holding one entry per CDR3 protein. Of under 9,500 distinct CDR3 sequences in the sample, under 50% were seen once. Tregs were sorted as CD4+CD25+CD127-/low cells. The sequenced sample was Tregs sorted from a lymph node. The receptors shown here come from a female donor with breast cancer.

The V call is TRBV6-5, the J call TRBJ2-3; 11 bases match TRBD2. J lost 0 bases, V lost 7 bases, and 12 bases had no gene match. The CDR3 runs to 18 residues. CDR1 is MNHEY and CDR2 is SVGAGI in the germline V gene. CDR3 nucleotides: TGTGCCAGCACCGACGGACTAGCGGGCGACCCTAGCACAGATACGCAGTATTTT. Amino acid sequence: CASTDGLAGDPSTDTQYF.

The chain employs TRBV24-1 and TRBJ1-4, with TRBD1 matching over 11 bases. The CDR3 runs to 14 residues. Germline V lookup: CDR1 KGHDR, CDR2 SFDVKD. J lost 6 bases, V lost 7 bases, and 3 bases had no gene match. CDR3 loop: CATSWTGGHEKLFF. The CDR3, as DNA: TGTGCCACCAGCTGGACAGGGGGCCATGAAAAACTGTTTTTT.

This sequence joins TRBV19 and TRBJ2-7, with 12 bases lining up with TRBD1. CDR1 is LNHDA, CDR2 SQIVND, per germline (reference sequence). V was pared by 3 bases and J by 6 bases, with 6 bases of the junction left unmatched. The CDR3 covers 15 residues. The DNA of the CDR3 is TGTGCCAGTAGTATTGGTGGGACAGGGGGCATCGAGCAGTACTTC. This sequence encodes CASSIGGTGGIEQYF.

In this sample, this clonotype turned up a few times. V gene TRBV6-1 combines with J gene TRBJ2-7; D remains ambiguous. Trimming took off 3 bases at V and 2 bases at J, with 2 bases between the two ends. Germline V gene sequence: CDR1 MNHNS, CDR2 SASEGT. The CDR3 covers 11 residues. CDR3 in amino acids: CASSDTYEQYF. DNA of the CDR3: TGTGCCAGCAGTGACACCTACGAGCAGTACTTC.